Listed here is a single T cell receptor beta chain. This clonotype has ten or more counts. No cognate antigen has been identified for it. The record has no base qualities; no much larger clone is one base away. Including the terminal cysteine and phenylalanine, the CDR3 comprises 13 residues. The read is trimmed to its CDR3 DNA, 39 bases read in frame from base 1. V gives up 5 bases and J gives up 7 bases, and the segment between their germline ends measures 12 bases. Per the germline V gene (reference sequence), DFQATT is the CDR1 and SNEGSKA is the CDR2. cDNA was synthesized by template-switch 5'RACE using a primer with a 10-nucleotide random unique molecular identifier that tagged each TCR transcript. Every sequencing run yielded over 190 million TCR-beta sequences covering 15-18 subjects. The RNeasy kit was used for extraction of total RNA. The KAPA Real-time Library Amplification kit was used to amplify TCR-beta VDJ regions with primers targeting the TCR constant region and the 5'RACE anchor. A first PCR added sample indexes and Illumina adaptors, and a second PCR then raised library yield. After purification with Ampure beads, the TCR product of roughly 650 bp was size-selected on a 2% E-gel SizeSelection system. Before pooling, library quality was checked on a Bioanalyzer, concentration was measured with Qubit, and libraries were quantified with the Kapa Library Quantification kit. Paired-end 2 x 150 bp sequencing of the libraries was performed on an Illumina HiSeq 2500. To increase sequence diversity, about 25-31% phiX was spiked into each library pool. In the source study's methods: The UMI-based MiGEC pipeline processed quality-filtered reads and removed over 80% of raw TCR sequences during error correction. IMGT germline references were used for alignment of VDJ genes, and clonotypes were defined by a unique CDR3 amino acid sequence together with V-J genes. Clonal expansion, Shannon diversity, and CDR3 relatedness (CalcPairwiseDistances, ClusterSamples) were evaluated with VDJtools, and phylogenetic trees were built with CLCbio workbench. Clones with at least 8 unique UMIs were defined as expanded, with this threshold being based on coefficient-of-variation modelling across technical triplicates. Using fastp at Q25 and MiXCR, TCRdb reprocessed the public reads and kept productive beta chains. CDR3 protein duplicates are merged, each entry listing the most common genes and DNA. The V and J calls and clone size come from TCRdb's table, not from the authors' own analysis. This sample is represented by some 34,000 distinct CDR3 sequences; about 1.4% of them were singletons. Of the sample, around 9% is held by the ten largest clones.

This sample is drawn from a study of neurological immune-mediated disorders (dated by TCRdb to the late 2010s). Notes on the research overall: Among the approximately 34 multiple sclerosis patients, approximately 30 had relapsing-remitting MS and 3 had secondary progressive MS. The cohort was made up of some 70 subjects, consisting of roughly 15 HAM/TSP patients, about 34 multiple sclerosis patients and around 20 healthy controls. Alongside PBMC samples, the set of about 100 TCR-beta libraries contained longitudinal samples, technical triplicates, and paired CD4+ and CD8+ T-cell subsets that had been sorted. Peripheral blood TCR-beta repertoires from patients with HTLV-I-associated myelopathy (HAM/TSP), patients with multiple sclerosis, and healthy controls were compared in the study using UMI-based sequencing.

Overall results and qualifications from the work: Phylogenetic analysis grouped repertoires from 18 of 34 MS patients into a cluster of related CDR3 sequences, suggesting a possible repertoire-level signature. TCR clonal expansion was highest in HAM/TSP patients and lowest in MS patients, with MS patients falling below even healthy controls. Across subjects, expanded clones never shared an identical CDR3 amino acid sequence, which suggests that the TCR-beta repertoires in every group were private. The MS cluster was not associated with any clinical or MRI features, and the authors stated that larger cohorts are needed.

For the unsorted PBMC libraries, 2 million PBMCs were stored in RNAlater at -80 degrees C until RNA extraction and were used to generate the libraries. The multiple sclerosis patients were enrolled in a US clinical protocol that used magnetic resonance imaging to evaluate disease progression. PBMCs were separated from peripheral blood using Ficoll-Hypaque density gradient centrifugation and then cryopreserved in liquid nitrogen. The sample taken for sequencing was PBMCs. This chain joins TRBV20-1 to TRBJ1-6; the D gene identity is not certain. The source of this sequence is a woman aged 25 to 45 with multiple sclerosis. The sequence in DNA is TGCAGTGCTGGCCGGGAGAGAAATTCACCCCTCCACTTT. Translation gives CSAGRERNSPLHF.